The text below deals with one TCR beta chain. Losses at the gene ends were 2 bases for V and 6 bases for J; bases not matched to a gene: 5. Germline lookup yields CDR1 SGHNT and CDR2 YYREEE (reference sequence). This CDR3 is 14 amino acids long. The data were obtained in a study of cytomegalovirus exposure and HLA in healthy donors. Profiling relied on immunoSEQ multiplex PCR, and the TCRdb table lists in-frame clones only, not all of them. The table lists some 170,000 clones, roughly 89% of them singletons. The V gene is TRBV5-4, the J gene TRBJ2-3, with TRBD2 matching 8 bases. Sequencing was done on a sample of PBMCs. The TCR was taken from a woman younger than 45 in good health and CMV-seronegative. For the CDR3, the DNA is TGTGCCAGCAGCTTACAGCGGGGGTCGGATACGCAGTATTTT. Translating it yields CASSLQRGSDTQYF.